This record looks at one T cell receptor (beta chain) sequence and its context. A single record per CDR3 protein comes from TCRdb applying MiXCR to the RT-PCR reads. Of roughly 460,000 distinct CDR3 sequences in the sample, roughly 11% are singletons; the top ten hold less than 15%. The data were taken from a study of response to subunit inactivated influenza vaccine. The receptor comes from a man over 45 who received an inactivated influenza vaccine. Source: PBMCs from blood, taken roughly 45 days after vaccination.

The CDR3 region is CASRVASGTDTQYF. In DNA, the CDR3 is TGTGCCAGCAGAGTGGCTAGCGGCACAGATACGCAGTATTTT. This chain connects TRBV2 to TRBJ2-3; TRBD2 might be the D (6 bases). Germline V gene sequence: CDR1 SNHLY, CDR2 FYNNEI. Trimming cost V 6 bases and J 1 base, with 11 bases left between them. This CDR3 has 14 residues.